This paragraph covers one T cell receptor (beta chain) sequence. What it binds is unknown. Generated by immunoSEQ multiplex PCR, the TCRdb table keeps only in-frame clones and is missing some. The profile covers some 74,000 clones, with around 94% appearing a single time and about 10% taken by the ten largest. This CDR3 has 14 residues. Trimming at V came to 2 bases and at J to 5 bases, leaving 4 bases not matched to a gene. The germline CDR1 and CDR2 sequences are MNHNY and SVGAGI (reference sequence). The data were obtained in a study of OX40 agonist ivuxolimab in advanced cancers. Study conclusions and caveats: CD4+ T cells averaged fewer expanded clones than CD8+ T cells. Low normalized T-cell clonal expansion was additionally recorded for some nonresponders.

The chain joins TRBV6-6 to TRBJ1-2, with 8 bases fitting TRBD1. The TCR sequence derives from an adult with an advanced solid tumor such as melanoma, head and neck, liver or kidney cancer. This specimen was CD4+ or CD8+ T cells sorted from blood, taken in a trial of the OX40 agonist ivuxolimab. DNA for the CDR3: TGTGCCAGCAGTTACGCAGACAGGGGATATGGCTACACCTTC. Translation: CASSYADRGYGYTF.